This is a list of T cell receptor beta chains from one sample in a study of cytomegalovirus exposure and HLA in healthy donors. Clones were read by immunoSEQ multiplex PCR, and TCRdb kept only the in-frame ones, dropping some. Among around 150,000 clones listed, over 60% were seen once. The sample comprised PBMCs. The receptors derive from a middle-aged man in good health and CMV-seronegative. The CDR3 runs from the conserved cysteine through the conserved F or W. Each record gives: V gene, clone size, J gene, D gene, CDR3 DNA, CDR3 protein. A D gene is named only where the DNA matches it firmly. Not every row has a clone size; where given, it reads once, few, many or a size class.

V: TRBV5-1
size: -
J: TRBJ2-1
D: -
DNA: TGCGCCAGCAGCTCCGGTGGGATGGGGGGCTACAATGAGCAGTTCTTC
CDR3: CASSSGGMGGYNEQFF

V: TRBV4-2
size: -
J: TRBJ1-6
D: -
DNA: TGTGCCAGCAGCCAAGATCCCGGACGGGGACAAAGGACCCTCCACTTT
CDR3: CASSQDPGRGQRTLHF

V: TRBV2
size: few
J: TRBJ2-7
D: TRBD1
DNA: TGTGCCAGCAGTATAGACAGGGGACTGGACGAGCAGTACTTC
CDR3: CASSIDRGLDEQYF

V: TRBV13
size: -
J: TRBJ2-1
D: TRBD2
DNA: TGTGCCAGCAGCTTCACGACTAGCGGGAGAGGTGAGCAGTTCTTC
CDR3: CASSFTTSGRGEQFF

V: TRBV10-3
size: -
J: TRBJ1-2
D: TRBD1
DNA: TGTGCCATCAGGAGTGGGACAGGCTATGGCTACACCTTC
CDR3: CAIRSGTGYGYTF

V: TRBV10-3
size: -
J: TRBJ2-7
D: -
DNA: TGTGCCATCAGCCCAACAGGTACCTACGAGCAGTACTTC
CDR3: CAISPTGTYEQYF

V: TRBV27
size: few
J: TRBJ2-7
D: TRBD1
DNA: TGTGCCAGCAGTCCCGACAGGGGGCTCGAGCAGTACTTC
CDR3: CASSPDRGLEQYF

V: TRBV2
size: -
J: TRBJ2-3
D: TRBD2
DNA: TGTGCCAGCAGCACCCGACTAGCGGAACGAACAGATACGCAGTATTTT
CDR3: CASSTRLAERTDTQYF

V: TRBV7-9
size: few
J: TRBJ2-1
D: TRBD1
DNA: TGTGCCAGCAGCTTAGGGGACAGTTCAGGGCACGGTGAGCAGTTCTTC
CDR3: CASSLGDSSGHGEQFF

V: TRBV5-5
size: -
J: TRBJ1-4
D: TRBD1
DNA: TGTGCCAGCAGCACCAGGACAGGTTTTCTGTTTTTT
CDR3: CASSTRTGFLFF